The entry below gives a single T cell receptor (beta chain) sequence along with its context. Its specificity is unknown. This record belongs to a study of radiation and T cells in renal cell carcinoma. Findings and limits, study-wide: Without pretreatment biopsies, baseline tumor clonotype presence was undetermined.

This sample's time point: blood 4 weeks post-SBRT, at nephrectomy. Noted treatment: 15 Gy SBRT to primary tumor, nephrectomy 4 weeks later. Nephrectomy followed 15 Gy stereotactic body radiation by 4 weeks. The patient's renal cell carcinoma had clear cell pathology. Produced via immunoSEQ multiplex PCR; TCRdb's table is partial and in-frame only. The table includes about 73,000 clones, over 65% detected once. The receptor was derived from a woman aged 60-75 years with renal cell carcinoma. Sequenced here: blood, sampled from a patient whose treatment included radiotherapy and nephrectomy.

The CDR3 bases are TGTGCCAGCAGCCCAGGGAGAGGGGCCGAGCAGTACTTC. It translates to CASSPGRGAEQYF. The V gene is TRBV11-2, the J gene TRBJ2-7; D may be TRBD1 or TRBD2 (5 bases each). V lost 5 bases and J 6 bases, leaving 14 bases between the germline ends. The CDR3 length is 13 residues. Germline V gene data show CDR1 as SGHAT and CDR2 as FQNNGV.